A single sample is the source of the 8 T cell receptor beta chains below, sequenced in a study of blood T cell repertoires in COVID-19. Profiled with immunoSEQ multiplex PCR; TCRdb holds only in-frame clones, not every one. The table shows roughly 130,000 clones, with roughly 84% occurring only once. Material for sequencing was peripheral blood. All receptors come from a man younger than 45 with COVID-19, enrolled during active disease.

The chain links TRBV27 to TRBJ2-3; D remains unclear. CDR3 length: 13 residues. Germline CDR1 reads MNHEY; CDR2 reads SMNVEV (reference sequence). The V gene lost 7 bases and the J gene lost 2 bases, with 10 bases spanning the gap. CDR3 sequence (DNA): TGTGCCAGCACCCCGGCGGCCACAGATACGCAGTATTTT. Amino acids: CASTPAATDTQYF.

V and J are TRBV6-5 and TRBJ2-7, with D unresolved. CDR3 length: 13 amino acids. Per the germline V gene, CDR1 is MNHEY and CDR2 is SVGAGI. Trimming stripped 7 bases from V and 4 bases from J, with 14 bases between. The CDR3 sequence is CASNGGTRYEQYF. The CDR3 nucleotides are TGTGCCAGCAACGGCGGAACCAGATACGAGCAGTACTTC.

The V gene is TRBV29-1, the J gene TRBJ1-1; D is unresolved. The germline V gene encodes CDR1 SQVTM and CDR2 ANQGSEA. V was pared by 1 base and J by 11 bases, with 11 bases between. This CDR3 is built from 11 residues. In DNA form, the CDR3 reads TGCAGCGTTGAAGGAGGGAATAGGGCTTTCTTT. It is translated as CSVEGGNRAFF.

The CDR3 loop is CASSDQRAGSPLGEQYF. CDR3 DNA sequence: TGTGCCAGCAGTGATCAACGAGCGGGGTCCCCCCTGGGGGAGCAGTACTTC. The chain couples TRBV6-1 to TRBJ2-7, with 7 nucleotides matching TRBD2. Germline CDR1 is MNHNS and CDR2 is SASEGT. J gave up 7 bases and V 3 bases, and 18 bases lay outside the gene matches. The CDR3 sequence is 17 residues long.

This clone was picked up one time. The CDR3 spells CASSPSPDLQRFF. The CDR3 coding sequence is TGTGCCAGCAGCCCCTCACCCGATCTACAGAGGTTTTTT. The chain is built from TRBV7-2 and TRBJ1-4, with no clear D. The V end lost 5 bases, the J end lost 16 bases, and 20 bases lay between the germline ends. This CDR3 region has 13 residues. CDR1 is SGHTA and CDR2 is FQGNSA in the germline V gene.

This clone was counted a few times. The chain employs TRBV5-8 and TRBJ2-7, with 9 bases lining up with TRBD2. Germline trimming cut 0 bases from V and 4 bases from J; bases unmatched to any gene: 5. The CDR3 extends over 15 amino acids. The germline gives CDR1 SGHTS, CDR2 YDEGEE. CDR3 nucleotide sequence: TGTGCCAGCAGCTTGGCGGTTAGCGGGAGTTACGAGCAGTACTTC. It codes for CASSLAVSGSYEQYF.

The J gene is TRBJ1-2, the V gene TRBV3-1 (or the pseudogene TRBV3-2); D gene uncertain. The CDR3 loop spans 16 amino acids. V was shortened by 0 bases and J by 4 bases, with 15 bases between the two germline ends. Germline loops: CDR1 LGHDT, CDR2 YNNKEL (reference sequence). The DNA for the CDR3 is TGTGCCAGCAGCCAAGATAGGTGGGCGACCACCTATGGCTACACCTTC. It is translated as CASSQDRWATTYGYTF.

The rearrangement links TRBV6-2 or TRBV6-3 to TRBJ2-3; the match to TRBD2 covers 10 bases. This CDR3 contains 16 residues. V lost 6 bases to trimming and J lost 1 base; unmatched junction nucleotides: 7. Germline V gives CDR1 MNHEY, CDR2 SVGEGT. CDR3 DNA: TGTGCCAGCAGCAGCAGCGGGAGGGCCGGCACAGATACGCAGTATTTT. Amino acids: CASSSSGRAGTDTQYF.